This entry features one TCR beta chain sequence. The antigen is not known. Assay: immunoSEQ multiplex PCR; the TCRdb copy retains only in-frame clones and omits some. Of roughly 700,000 clones listed, around 89% are singletons. Trimming stripped 6 bases from V and 7 bases from J, with 19 bases between. The CDR3 is 14 amino acids. Germline CDR1 reads SNHLY; CDR2 reads FYNNEI. These data belong to a study of Ad26.COV2.S vaccination and SARS-CoV-2 variants. Study-level findings and limits: Vaccinees showed greater spike-specific TCR breadth than placebo recipients.

Treatment defined: approximately 18 received Ad26.COV2.S at low or high dose, single or two shots; roughly 5 received placebo; per-sample allocation not given. Day 63 following the first vaccine or placebo injection was when the samples were taken. The study used a vaccine consisting of an Ad26 vector that expressed Wuhan-strain SARS-CoV-2 spike. The sample here was peripheral blood, taken in a trial of Ad26.COV2.S vaccine versus placebo. This TCR came from a person between 18 and 65 years old who received the Ad26.COV2.S COVID-19 vaccine or a placebo. This chain uses TRBV2 with TRBJ2-7; the D gene is possibly TRBD1 (6 bases). The CDR3 is CASRSGTSTGEQYF. CDR3 nucleotide sequence: TGTGCCAGCAGGTCCGGGACAAGCACGGGGGAGCAGTACTTC.